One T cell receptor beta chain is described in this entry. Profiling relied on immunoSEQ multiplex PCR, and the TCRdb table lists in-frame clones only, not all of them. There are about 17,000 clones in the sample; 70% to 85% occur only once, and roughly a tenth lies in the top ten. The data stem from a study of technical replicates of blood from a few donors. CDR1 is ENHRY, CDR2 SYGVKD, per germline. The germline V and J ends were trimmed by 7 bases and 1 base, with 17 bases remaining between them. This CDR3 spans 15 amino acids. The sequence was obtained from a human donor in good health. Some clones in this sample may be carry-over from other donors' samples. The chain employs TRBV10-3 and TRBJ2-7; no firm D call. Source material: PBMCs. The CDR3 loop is CAINSNPQSSYEQYF. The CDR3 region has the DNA TGTGCCATCAATTCCAATCCACAGAGTTCCTACGAGCAGTACTTC.